The 9 T cell receptor beta chains in this list originate from one sample, sequenced in a study of cytomegalovirus exposure and HLA in healthy donors. Primers: 60 Vbeta forward and 13 Jbeta reverse. Method: immunoSEQ multiplex PCR; TCRdb's copy keeps in-frame clones and lacks some. The top ten hold under 4% of the sample, which has under 150,000 clones, about 86% seen once. The sequenced sample was PBMCs. All receptors come from a woman aged 25 to 39 in good health and CMV-seronegative.

This clone is medium-sized (0.01 to 0.1%) in the sample. The rearrangement links TRBV6-1 to TRBJ1-5, with TRBD1 matching over 7 bases. The CDR3 loop spans 16 amino acids. CDR1 MNHNS and CDR2 SASEGT come from the germline V gene. The ends lost 2 bases at V and 2 bases at J; junction bases unmatched: 6. In DNA form, the CDR3 reads TGTGCCAGCAGTGAACAGGGGGGAACAGGCAATCAGCCCCAGCATTTT. As protein: CASSEQGGTGNQPQHF.

V is TRBV5-4 and J is TRBJ2-1; a weak D match, TRBD1 (5 bases). The CDR3 extends over 13 amino acids. V was clipped by 1 base and J by 8 bases, with 10 bases between them. In germline, CDR1 is SGHNT, CDR2 YYREEE (reference sequence). The CDR3 bases are TGTGCCAGCAGCTTGCCAGGGCAAGATGAGCAGTTCTTC. This gives the protein CASSLPGQDEQFF.

The V and J genes are TRBV28 and TRBJ1-6; the match to TRBD1 covers 8 bases. In germline, CDR1 is MDHEN, CDR2 SYDVKM. The junction had 2 bases not matched to a gene; V was cut back by 3 bases and J by 7 bases. The CDR3 totals 14 residues. The CDR3 nucleotides read TGTGCCAGCAGTTTGACAGGGGACAATTCACCCCTCCACTTT. Translating it yields CASSLTGDNSPLHF.

The chain combines TRBV4-1 with TRBJ1-1; perhaps TRBD1 as D (5 bases). Germline V lookup: CDR1 MGHRA, CDR2 YSYEKL. V was clipped by 4 bases and J by 4 bases, with 19 bases between them. The length of the CDR3 is 16 residues. CDR3 DNA sequence: TGCGCCAGCAGCCTGTCCGAGGGACTCCCTGGCACTGAAGCTTTCTTT. This translates into CASSLSEGLPGTEAFF.

This rearrangement joins TRBV5-5 to TRBJ1-1; D unclear. The CDR3 has 11 residues. Germline lookup yields CDR1 SGHKS and CDR2 YYEKEE (reference sequence). Deletions cut 4 bases from V and 6 bases from J, with 7 bases between. The CDR3: CASSLVSEAFF. Here the CDR3 DNA reads TGTGCCAGCAGCCTTGTTTCTGAAGCTTTCTTT.

The CDR3 region is CASSQRIAGGADTQYF. The DNA for the CDR3 is TGTGCCAGCAGCCAGAGAATAGCGGGAGGCGCAGATACGCAGTATTTT. The V call is TRBV7-2, the J call TRBJ2-3, with 10 bases aligning to TRBD2. V dropped 5 bases and J dropped 4; count of bases not matched to a gene: 9. The CDR3 covers 16 residues. Germline loops: CDR1 SGHTA, CDR2 FQGNSA. The whole variable domain, filled in from reference TRBV7-2 and TRBJ2-3, reads GAGVSQSPSNKVTEKGKDVELRCDPISGHTALYWYRQSLGQGLEFLIYFQGNSAPDKSGLPSDRFSAERTGGSVSTLTIQRTQQEDSAVYLCASSQRIAGGADTQYFGPGTRLTVL.

The gene calls are TRBV9 and TRBJ2-3; 11 nucleotides line up with TRBD2. This CDR3 contains 16 residues. Germline V gene data show CDR1 as SGDLS and CDR2 as YYNGEE. V lost 0 bases to trimming and J lost 2 bases; unmatched junction nucleotides: 2. The CDR3 region is CASSVGTSGHTDTQYF. The DNA of the CDR3 is TGTGCCAGCAGCGTAGGGACTAGCGGGCACACAGATACGCAGTATTTT.

The gene calls are TRBV5-1 and TRBJ1-1; 7 bases are shared with TRBD1. Looked up from germline, CDR1 is SGHRS and CDR2 is YFSETQ. V shed 4 bases, J shed 0 bases, and the junction held 6 bases outside the gene matches. The CDR3 is made up of 15 amino acids. The CDR3 bases are TGCGCCAGCAGCGCGGGACAGCCCATGAACACTGAAGCTTTCTTT. It yields the protein CASSAGQPMNTEAFF.

The rearrangement joins TRBV9 to TRBJ2-1, with a weak D call TRBD1 (5 bases). Germline lookup yields CDR1 SGDLS and CDR2 YYNGEE. The ends were cut back, 5 bases at V and 0 bases at J, with 12 bases in the middle. This CDR3 region has 15 residues. This CDR3 reads CASRALQGSYNEQFF. CDR3 in DNA: TGTGCCAGCAGGGCCTTGCAGGGCTCCTACAATGAGCAGTTCTTC.